This T cell receptor beta chain emerged from a study of blood T cell repertoires in COVID-19. Measured with immunoSEQ multiplex PCR; TCRdb has only the in-frame clones, and not every one. The sample carries over 110,000 clones, over 70% recorded once. The trim removed 3 bases at V and 2 bases at J, leaving 10 bases unmatched. CDR1 SGHNT and CDR2 YYREEE come from the germline V gene (reference sequence). The CDR3 spans 17 residues. The specimen was peripheral blood. The V gene is TRBV5-4, the J gene TRBJ1-3, with 8 bases identical to TRBD1. The sequence came from a woman aged 55 to 70 with acute or convalescent COVID-19. CDR3 residues: CASSSKEDRAAGNTIYF. Here the CDR3 DNA reads TGTGCCAGCAGCTCGAAAGAGGACAGGGCCGCTGGAAACACCATATATTTT.